Here is one TCR beta chain with its context. Ten or more counts support this clonotype. It has no known antigen specificity. It has no much larger one-base neighbor in the sample; base qualities were not kept. Sequencing was carried out with an Illumina HiSeq 1500. TCRdb itself trimmed the public reads at Q25 with fastp, ran MiXCR and retained productive beta chains. Each CDR3 protein appears once, grouped with its most common genes and DNA. This sample gives just under 300,000 distinct CDR3 sequences in total; about 9.1% of them show up just once. Approximately 2.4% of the sample lies in the top ten. This specimen comes from a study of T cell repertoires in cytomegalovirus infection (dated by TCRdb to between 2018 and 2021). Background for the entire study: The HLA type of each donor mattered for the analysis, because public TCR beta signatures pointed to carriage of CMV infection along with the matching HLA type.

CDR1 and CDR2 (SGHTA, FQGNSA) derive from the germline V gene. The CDR3 runs 16 amino acids, cysteine and phenylalanine included. Only the CDR3 DNA is retained, 48 bases long and in frame from the first base. Relative to germline, V is missing 1 base and J is missing 5 bases, with 9 bases of the junction outside any gene match. General conclusions and limits of the study: Cumulative frequency of public TCR beta family members discriminated carriers of CMV infection plus the relevant HLA type in this cohort and an independent 352-donor cohort. The ex vivo response was dominated by HLA-C-restricted CMV-specific TCR beta clonotypes, and the single most frequent clonotype in two of eight donors was supplied by these HLA-C-restricted clonotypes.

The sample consisted of PBMCs. The receptor chain draws on TRBV7-2 and TRBJ2-5, with 8 junctional bases fitting TRBD1. This sequence originates from a human donor in good health (CMV status not recorded). Some clones in this sample may be carry-over from other donors' samples. The DNA reads as follows: TGTGCCAGCAGCTTAGGGTCGTACAGGGGGACGGAGACCCAGTACTTC. It encodes CASSLGSYRGTETQYF.